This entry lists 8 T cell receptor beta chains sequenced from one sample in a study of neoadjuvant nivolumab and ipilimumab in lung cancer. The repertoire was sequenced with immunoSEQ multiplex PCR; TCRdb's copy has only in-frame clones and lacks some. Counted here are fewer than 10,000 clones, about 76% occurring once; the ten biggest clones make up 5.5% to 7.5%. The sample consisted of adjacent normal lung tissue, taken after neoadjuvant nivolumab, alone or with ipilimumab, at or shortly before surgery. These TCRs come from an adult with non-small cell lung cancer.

CDR3 DNA: TGTGCCAGCAGCTTACGGCCTTCTTTGGAGCAGTACTTC. Its protein product is CASSLRPSLEQYF. This chain joins TRBV7-2 and TRBJ2-7; D gene ambiguous. CDR1 is SGHTA, CDR2 FQGNSA, per germline. The CDR3 is 13 residues long. Trimming shortened V by 2 bases and J by 7 bases, and 12 bases separated the two germline ends.

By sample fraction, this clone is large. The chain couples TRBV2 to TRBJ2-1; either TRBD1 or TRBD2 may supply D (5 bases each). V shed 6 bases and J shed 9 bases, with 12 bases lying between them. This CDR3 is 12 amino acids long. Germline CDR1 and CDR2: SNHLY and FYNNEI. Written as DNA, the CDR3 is TGTGCCAGCAGCATCAATGGGGGTGAGCAGTTCTTC. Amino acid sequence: CASSINGGEQFF.

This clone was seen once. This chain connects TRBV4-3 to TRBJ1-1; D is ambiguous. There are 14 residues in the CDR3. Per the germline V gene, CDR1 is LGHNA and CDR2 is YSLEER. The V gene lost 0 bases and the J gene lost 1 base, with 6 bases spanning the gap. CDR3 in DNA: TGCGCCAGCAGCCAAGATTACGCGAACACTGAAGCTTTCTTT. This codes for CASSQDYANTEAFF.

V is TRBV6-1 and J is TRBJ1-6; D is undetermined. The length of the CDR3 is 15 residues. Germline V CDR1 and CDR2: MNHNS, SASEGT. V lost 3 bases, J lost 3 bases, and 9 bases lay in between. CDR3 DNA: TGTGCCAGCAGTGATTCCGGGCTCTATAATTCACCCCTCCACTTT. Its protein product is CASSDSGLYNSPLHF.

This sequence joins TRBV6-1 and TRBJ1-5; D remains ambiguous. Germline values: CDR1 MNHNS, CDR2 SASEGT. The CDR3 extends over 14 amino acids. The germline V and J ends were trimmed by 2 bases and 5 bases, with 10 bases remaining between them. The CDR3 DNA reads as TGTGCCAGCAGTGAAAACCAGAGCTATCAGCCCCAGCATTTT. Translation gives CASSENQSYQPQHF.

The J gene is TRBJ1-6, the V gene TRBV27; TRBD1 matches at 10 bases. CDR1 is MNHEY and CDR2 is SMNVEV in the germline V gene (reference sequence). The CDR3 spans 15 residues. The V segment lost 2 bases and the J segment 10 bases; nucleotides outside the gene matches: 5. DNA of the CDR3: TGTGCCAGCAGTTTAAGACAGGGGGCACGATCACCCCTCCACTTT. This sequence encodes CASSLRQGARSPLHF.

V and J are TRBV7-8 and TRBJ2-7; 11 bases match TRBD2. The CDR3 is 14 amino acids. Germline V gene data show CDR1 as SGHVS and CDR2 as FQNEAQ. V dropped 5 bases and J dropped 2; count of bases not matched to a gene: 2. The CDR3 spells CASSGGLAAYEQYF. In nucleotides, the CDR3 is TGTGCCAGCAGCGGGGGACTAGCGGCCTACGAGCAGTACTTC. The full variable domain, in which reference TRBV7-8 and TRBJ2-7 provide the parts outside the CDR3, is GAGVSQSPRYKVAKRGQDVALRCDPISGHVSLFWYQQALGQGPEFLTYFQNEAQLDKSGLPSDRFFAERPEGSVSTLKIQRTQQEDSAVYLCASSGGLAAYEQYFGPGTRLTVT.

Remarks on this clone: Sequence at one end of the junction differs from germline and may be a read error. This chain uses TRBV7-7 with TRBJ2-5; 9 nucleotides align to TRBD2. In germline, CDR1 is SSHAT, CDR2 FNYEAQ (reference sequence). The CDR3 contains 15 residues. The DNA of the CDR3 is TGTGCTAGCAGCTTGGGCGGGGGGGCCTTGGAGACCCAGTACTTC. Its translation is CASSLGGGALETQYF.